The 20 T cell receptor beta chains listed next were all sequenced from one sample in a study of shared clonotypes between healthy human individuals. CD8 cells regarded as naive lacked CD45RO, were positively chosen for CCR7, and omitted terminally differentiated effector memory CD45RA+ cells. TCRdb keeps only in-frame clones here, not all; method: immunoSEQ multiplex PCR. Of some 2.1 million clones in the sample, roughly 95% were seen once. Source material: naive CD8+ T cells from PBMCs. These receptors came from a man aged 18-30 years in good health. Some clones in this sample may be carry-over from other donors' samples.

This clone was recorded only once. J is TRBJ2-1 and V is TRBV5-6; D tentatively fits TRBD1 or TRBD2 (5 bases each). CDR3 length: 14 amino acids. Trimming removed 3 bases from V and 4 bases from J, with 11 bases in between. From germline, CDR1 is SGHDT and CDR2 YYEEEE. The CDR3 spells CASSSRDRYNEQFF. CDR3 bases: TGTGCCAGCAGCTCTCGGGACCGATACAATGAGCAGTTCTTC.

This clone has just one count. The chain is built from TRBV28 and TRBJ1-5, with 9 bases that match TRBD1. This CDR3 spans 19 amino acids. Trimming took 1 base from V and 0 from J; bases not matched to a gene: 10. Germline CDR1 and CDR2: MDHEN and SYDVKM. The CDR3 protein is CASSLFPGQGIYSNQPQHF. CDR3 bases: TGTGCCAGCAGTTTATTTCCGGGACAGGGAATCTATAGCAATCAGCCCCAGCATTTT. Full variable domain (rest looked up from reference TRBV28 and TRBJ1-5): DVKVTQSSRYLVKRTGEKVFLECVQDMDHENMFWYRQDPGLGLRLIYFSYDVKMKEKGDIPEGYSVSREKKERFSLILESASTNQTSMYLCASSLFPGQGIYSNQPQHFGDGTRLSIL.

The genes are TRBV9 and TRBJ2-3, with D uncertain. The CDR3 runs to 12 residues. The V end lost 3 bases, the J end lost 6 bases, and 8 bases lay between the germline ends. Germline loops: CDR1 SGDLS, CDR2 YYNGEE. The DNA for the CDR3 is TGTGCCAGCAGCGGACCGTGGGATACGCAGTATTTT. Protein sequence: CASSGPWDTQYF.

Points on this clone: The identical CDR3 is also encoded by other nucleotide sequences in the sample. The V and J genes are TRBV4-1 and TRBJ1-1; 9 nucleotides match TRBD1. The V gene's germline CDR1 is MGHRA and CDR2 YSYEKL. J was trimmed by 3 bases and V by 1 base; bases with no gene match: 3. CDR3 length equals 15 residues. CDR3 residues: CASSQARTGDTEAFF. CDR3 DNA: TGCGCCAGCAGCCAAGCCCGGACAGGGGACACTGAAGCTTTCTTT.

The chain employs TRBV28 and TRBJ2-1; a weak D match, TRBD2 (5 bases). The CDR3 totals 15 residues. V was clipped by 5 bases and J by 3 bases, with 14 bases between them. Germline lookup yields CDR1 MDHEN and CDR2 SYDVKM. The CDR3 is CASSTGERYYNEQFF. DNA for the CDR3: TGTGCCAGCAGTACCGGCGAGCGGTACTACAATGAGCAGTTCTTC. Variable domain in full (rest from reference TRBV28 and TRBJ2-1): DVKVTQSSRYLVKRTGEKVFLECVQDMDHENMFWYRQDPGLGLRLIYFSYDVKMKEKGDIPEGYSVSREKKERFSLILESASTNQTSMYLCASSTGERYYNEQFFGPGTRLTVL.

The V call is TRBV11-2, the J call TRBJ2-7, with TRBD1 identical over 8 bases. V shed 1 base, J shed 3 bases, and the junction held 8 bases outside the gene matches. Per germline, CDR1 SGHAT and CDR2 FQNNGV. This CDR3 has 16 amino acids. The CDR3 sequence is CASSLVTGGNIYEQYF. As DNA, the CDR3 is TGTGCCAGCAGCTTAGTTACAGGGGGTAACATCTACGAGCAGTACTTC. Variable domain in full (rest from reference TRBV11-2 and TRBJ2-7): EAGVAQSPRYKIIEKRQSVAFWCNPISGHATLYWYQQILGQGPKLLIQFQNNGVVDDSQLPKDRFSAERLKGVDSTLKIQPAKLEDSAVYLCASSLVTGGNIYEQYFGPGTRLTVT.

This chain connects TRBV19 to TRBJ2-6; TRBD1 might be the D (6 bases). The germline gives CDR1 LNHDA, CDR2 SQIVND (reference sequence). This CDR3 has 17 residues. Deletions cut 3 bases from V and 3 bases from J, with 15 bases between. The CDR3 is CASSIGDTIFGANVLTF. CDR3 nucleotide sequence: TGTGCCAGTAGTATCGGGGACACTATATTTGGGGCCAACGTCCTGACTTTC.

The chain joins TRBV7-9 to TRBJ2-3; 9 nucleotides line up with TRBD2. Germline CDR1 is SEHNR and CDR2 is FQNEAQ (reference sequence). This CDR3 region has 14 residues. The V and J ends lost 6 bases and 3 bases, in that order; junction bases with no gene match: 4. This CDR3 reads CASRETSGTDTQYF. The CDR3 DNA sequence: TGTGCCAGCAGAGAGACTAGCGGAACAGATACGCAGTATTTT.

Details on this clone: This specimen includes other DNA sequences encoding the same CDR3. The V gene is TRBV28, the J gene TRBJ1-1, with D unclear. The CDR3 runs 12 residues. Trimming removed 6 bases at V and 1 base at J, with 6 bases between. CDR1 and CDR2 (germline): MDHEN, SYDVKM. In DNA, the CDR3 is TGTGCCAGCAGCTACAGGAACACTGAAGCTTTCTTT. This sequence encodes CASSYRNTEAFF.

The chain couples TRBV15 to TRBJ2-1; D gene unclear. CDR3 length: 16 residues. Trimming cost V 9 bases and J 4 bases, with 22 bases left between them. Germline CDR1 and CDR2: LNHNV and YYDKDF (reference sequence). The CDR3 reads CATKASQARRYNEQFF. CDR3 nucleotides: TGTGCCACTAAGGCCTCGCAGGCCCGTCGATACAATGAGCAGTTCTTC.

This rearrangement joins TRBV4-2 to TRBJ2-1, with 7 bases matching TRBD2. This CDR3 is 16 amino acids long. From germline, CDR1 is LGHNA and CDR2 YNFKEQ. J was trimmed by 4 bases and V by 3 bases; bases with no gene match: 9. CDR3 DNA sequence: TGTGCCAGCAGCCAGGTTCGGGACTACCCATACAATGAGCAGTTCTTC. It is translated as CASSQVRDYPYNEQFF.

Remarks on this clone: The sample has other DNA sequences that encode this CDR3 too. The chain links TRBV7-3 to TRBJ1-1; the D is unclear. Germline values: CDR1 SGHTA, CDR2 FQGTGA. This CDR3 contains 13 residues. Between the trimmed V and J ends, which lost 5 bases and 3 bases, there was a span of 10 bases. The DNA of the CDR3 is TGTGCCAGCAGCCTATCTGGGGACACTGAAGCTTTCTTT. It codes for CASSLSGDTEAFF.

Notes on this clone: The sample contains more than one DNA sequence encoding this CDR3. The chain has TRBV9 and TRBJ2-7, with TRBD1 identical over 11 bases. This CDR3 spans 15 amino acids. Germline V gene sequence: CDR1 SGDLS, CDR2 YYNGEE. Losses at the gene ends were 4 bases for V and 2 bases for J; bases not matched to a gene: 5. CDR3 in amino acids: CASSPGTGGAYEQYF. The CDR3 nucleotides are TGTGCCAGCAGCCCCGGGACAGGGGGGGCCTACGAGCAGTACTTC.

This rearrangement joins TRBV28 to TRBJ2-7; 7 nucleotides agree with TRBD2. Germline CDR1 is MDHEN and CDR2 is SYDVKM. Trimming removed 10 bases from V and 3 bases from J; junction bases left unmatched: 9. This CDR3 spans 13 amino acids. CDR3 nucleotide sequence: TGTGCCACCTCTATAGTAGCGGGCTACGAGCAGTACTTC. Encoded protein: CATSIVAGYEQYF.

The J gene is TRBJ1-1, the V gene TRBV11-2; perhaps TRBD1 as D (5 bases). Per germline, CDR1 SGHAT and CDR2 FQNNGV. CDR3 length equals 17 residues. The V end lost 0 bases, the J end lost 0 bases, and 14 bases lay between the germline ends. CDR3 amino acids: CASSLDRKGTVNTEAFF. CDR3 nucleotides: TGTGCCAGCAGCTTAGATCGGAAAGGGACGGTGAACACTGAAGCTTTCTTT.

The chain joins TRBV10-2 to TRBJ2-5, with D maybe TRBD1 (6 bases). Germline CDR1 WSHSY, CDR2 SAAADI. The V end lost 6 bases, the J end lost 3 bases, and 11 bases lay between the germline ends. This CDR3 contains 13 residues. The DNA for the CDR3 is TGCGCCAGCAGGCGCAGGGGCGAAGAGACCCAGTACTTC. Its translation: CASRRRGEETQYF.

V and J are TRBV7-9 and TRBJ2-2, with 9 bases lining up with TRBD2. Germline assignment: CDR1 SEHNR and CDR2 FQNEAQ (reference sequence). The CDR3 sequence is 17 residues long. The ends lost 5 bases at V and 0 bases at J; junction bases unmatched: 7. CDR3 DNA: TGTGCCAGCAGCCCTAGACTAGCGGCCCCGAACACCGGGGAGCTGTTTTTT. Translated: CASSPRLAAPNTGELFF.

The chain combines TRBV29-1 with TRBJ2-3, with TRBD2 matching over 12 bases. This CDR3 contains 16 residues. CDR1 is SQVTM, CDR2 ANQGSEA, per germline. V was clipped by 3 bases and J by 3 bases; unmatched bases: 7. The CDR3 DNA sequence: TGCAGCGTTGACGGGCTAGCGGGAGGGCTGACAGATACGCAGTATTTT. Its protein is CSVDGLAGGLTDTQYF.

This chain joins TRBV27 and TRBJ1-2, with D perhaps matching TRBD1 (5 bases). CDR1 is MNHEY and CDR2 is SMNVEV in the germline V gene (reference sequence). V lost 5 bases and J lost 6, with 13 bases in between. This CDR3 region has 13 residues. CDR3 loop: CASSRWGEDGYTF. Written as DNA, the CDR3 is TGTGCCAGCAGTCGGTGGGGGGAAGATGGCTACACCTTC.

V is TRBV7-9 and J is TRBJ2-5; D is uncertain. CDR1 SEHNR and CDR2 FQNEAQ come from the germline V gene (reference sequence). CDR3 length equals 13 residues. V shed 4 bases and J shed 5 bases, with 11 bases lying between them. The chain's CDR3 is CASSYPLGETQYF. CDR3 nucleotide sequence: TGTGCCAGCAGCTACCCCCTGGGGGAGACCCAGTACTTC.